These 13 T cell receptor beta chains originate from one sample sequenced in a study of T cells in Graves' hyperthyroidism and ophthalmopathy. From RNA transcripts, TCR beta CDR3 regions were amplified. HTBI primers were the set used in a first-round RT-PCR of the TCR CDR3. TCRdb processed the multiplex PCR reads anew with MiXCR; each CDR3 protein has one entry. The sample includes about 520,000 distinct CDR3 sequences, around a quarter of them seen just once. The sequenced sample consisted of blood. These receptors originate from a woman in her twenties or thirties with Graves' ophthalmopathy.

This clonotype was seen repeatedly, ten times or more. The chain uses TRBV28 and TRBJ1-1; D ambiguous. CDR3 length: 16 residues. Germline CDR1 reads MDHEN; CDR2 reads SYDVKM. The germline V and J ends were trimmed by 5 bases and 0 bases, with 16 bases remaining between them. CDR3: CASSPRLRGMNTEAFF. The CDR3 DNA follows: TGTGCCAGCAGTCCCCGTCTCCGCGGCATGAACACTGAAGCTTTCTTT.

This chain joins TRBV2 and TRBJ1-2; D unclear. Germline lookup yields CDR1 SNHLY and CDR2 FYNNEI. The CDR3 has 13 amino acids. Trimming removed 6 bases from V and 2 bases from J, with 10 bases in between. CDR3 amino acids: CASSGSANYGYTF. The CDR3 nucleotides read TGTGCCAGCAGCGGCAGCGCCAACTATGGCTACACCTTC.

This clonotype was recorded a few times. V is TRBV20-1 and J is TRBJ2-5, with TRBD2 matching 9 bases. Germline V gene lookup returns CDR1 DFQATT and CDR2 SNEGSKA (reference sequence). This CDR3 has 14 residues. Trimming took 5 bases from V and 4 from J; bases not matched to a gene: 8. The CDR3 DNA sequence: TGCAGTGCTGGCGCGGGACTAGCACTAGAGACCCAGTACTTC. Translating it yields CSAGAGLALETQYF.

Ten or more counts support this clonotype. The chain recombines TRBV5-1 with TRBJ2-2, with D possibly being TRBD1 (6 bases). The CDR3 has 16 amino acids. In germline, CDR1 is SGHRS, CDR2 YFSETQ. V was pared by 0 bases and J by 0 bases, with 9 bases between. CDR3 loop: CASSLGTDTNTGELFF. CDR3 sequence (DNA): TGCGCCAGCAGCTTGGGGACAGATACGAACACCGGGGAGCTGTTTTTT.

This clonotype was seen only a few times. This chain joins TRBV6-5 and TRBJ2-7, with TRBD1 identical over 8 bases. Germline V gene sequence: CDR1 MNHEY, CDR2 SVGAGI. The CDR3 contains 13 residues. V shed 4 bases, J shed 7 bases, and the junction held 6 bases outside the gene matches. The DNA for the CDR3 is TGTGCCAGCAGTTCCGGGACAGGAAGGGAGCAGTACTTC. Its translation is CASSSGTGREQYF.

CDR3 nucleotide sequence: TGTGCCAGTAGTAAGGAGGCAGAAAATCAGCCCCAGCATTTT. Protein sequence: CASSKEAENQPQHF. The chain uses TRBV19 and TRBJ1-5, with no clear D. The CDR3 covers 14 residues. V was clipped by 4 bases and J by 4 bases, with 11 bases between them. Germline assignment: CDR1 LNHDA and CDR2 SQIVND (reference sequence).

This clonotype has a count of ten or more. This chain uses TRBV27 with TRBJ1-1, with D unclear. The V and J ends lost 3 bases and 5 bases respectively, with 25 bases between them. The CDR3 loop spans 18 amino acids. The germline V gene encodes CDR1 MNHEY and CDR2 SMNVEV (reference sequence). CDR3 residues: CASSFSTLPAGRGTEAFF. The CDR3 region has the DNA TGTGCCAGCAGTTTCTCAACCTTGCCAGCGGGGAGAGGTACTGAAGCTTTCTTT.

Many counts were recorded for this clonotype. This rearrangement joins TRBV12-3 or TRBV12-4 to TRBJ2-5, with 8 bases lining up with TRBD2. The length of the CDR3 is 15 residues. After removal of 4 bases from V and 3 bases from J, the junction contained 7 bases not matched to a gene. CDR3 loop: CASSSWTSLKETQYF. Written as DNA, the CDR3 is TGTGCCAGCAGTTCCTGGACTAGCCTAAAAGAGACCCAGTACTTC.

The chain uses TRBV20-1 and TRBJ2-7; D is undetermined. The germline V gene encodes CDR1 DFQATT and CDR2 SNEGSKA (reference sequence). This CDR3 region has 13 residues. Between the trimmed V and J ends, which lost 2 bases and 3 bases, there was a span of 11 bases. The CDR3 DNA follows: TGCAGTGCTAGAACCGGTGGGGTCTACGAGCAGTACTTC. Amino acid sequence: CSARTGGVYEQYF.

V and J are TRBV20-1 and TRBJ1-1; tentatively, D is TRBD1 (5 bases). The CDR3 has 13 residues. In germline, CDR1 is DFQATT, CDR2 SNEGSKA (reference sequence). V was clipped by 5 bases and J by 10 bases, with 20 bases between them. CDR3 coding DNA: TGCAGTGCTTGGGAGGGGTCACGGCGGCTAGCTTTCTTT. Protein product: CSAWEGSRRLAFF.

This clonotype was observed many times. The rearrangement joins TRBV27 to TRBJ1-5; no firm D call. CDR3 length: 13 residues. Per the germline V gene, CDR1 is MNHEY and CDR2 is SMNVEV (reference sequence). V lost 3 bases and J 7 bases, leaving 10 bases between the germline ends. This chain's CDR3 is CASSFSWKQPQHF. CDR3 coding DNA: TGTGCCAGCAGTTTTTCGTGGAAGCAGCCCCAGCATTTT.

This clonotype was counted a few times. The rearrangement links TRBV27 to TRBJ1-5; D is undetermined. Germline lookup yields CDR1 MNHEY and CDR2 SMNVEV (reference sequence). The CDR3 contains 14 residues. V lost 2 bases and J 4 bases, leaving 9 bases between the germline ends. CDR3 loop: CASSLKSPNQPQHF. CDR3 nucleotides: TGTGCCAGCAGTTTAAAATCCCCTAATCAGCCCCAGCATTTT.

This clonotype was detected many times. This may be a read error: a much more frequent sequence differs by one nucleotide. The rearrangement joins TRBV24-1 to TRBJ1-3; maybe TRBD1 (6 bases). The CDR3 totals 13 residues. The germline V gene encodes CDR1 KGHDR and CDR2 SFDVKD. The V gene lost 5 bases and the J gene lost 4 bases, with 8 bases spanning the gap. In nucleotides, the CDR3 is TGTGCCACCAGTGGCGGGACAGGAAACACCATATATTTT. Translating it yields CATSGGTGNTIYF.